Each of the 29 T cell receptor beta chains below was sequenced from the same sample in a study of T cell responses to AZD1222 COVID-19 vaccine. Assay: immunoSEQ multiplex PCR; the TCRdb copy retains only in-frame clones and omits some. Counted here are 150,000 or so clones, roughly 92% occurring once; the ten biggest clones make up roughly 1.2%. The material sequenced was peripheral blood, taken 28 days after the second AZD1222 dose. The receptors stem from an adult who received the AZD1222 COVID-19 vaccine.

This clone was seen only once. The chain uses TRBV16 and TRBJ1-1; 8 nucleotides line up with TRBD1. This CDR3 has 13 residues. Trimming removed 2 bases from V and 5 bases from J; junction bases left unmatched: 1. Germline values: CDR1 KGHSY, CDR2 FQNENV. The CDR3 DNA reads TGTGCCAGCAGCCAAGGACAGGGTACTGAAGCTTTCTTT. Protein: CASSQGQGTEAFF.

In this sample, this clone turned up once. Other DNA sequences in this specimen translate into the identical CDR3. The chain's CDR3 is CASSPPGQGYNEQFF. CDR3 sequence (DNA): TGTGCCAGCTCACCACCGGGACAGGGCTACAATGAGCAGTTCTTC. The chain recombines TRBV18 with TRBJ2-1, with 9 bases matching TRBD1. Looked up from germline, CDR1 is KGHSH and CDR2 is LQKENI. V was clipped by 0 bases and J by 3 bases; unmatched bases: 0. The length of the CDR3 is 15 residues.

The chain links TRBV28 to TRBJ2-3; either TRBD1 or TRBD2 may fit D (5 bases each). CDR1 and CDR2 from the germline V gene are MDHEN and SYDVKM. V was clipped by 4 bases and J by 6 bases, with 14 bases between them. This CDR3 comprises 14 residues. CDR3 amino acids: CASSSGAGTDTQYF. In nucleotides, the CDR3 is TGTGCCAGCAGTTCCGGCGCAGGGACCGATACGCAGTATTTT.

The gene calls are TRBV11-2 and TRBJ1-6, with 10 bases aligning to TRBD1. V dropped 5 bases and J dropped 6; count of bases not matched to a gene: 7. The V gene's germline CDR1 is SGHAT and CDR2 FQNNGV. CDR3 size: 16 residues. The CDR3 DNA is TGTGCCAGCAGCCTACGACAGGGGGCCCCTAATTCACCCCTCCACTTT. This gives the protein CASSLRQGAPNSPLHF.

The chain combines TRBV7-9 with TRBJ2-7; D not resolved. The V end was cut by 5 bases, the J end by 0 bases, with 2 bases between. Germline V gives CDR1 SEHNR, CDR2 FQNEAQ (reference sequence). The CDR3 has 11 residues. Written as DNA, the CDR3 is TGTGCCAGCAGCCACTCCTACGAGCAGTACTTC. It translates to CASSHSYEQYF.

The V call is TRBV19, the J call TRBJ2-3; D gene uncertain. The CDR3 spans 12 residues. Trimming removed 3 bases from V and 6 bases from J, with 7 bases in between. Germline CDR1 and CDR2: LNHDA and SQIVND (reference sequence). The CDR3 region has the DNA TGTGCCAGTAGTATTAATGGGGATACGCAGTATTTT. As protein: CASSINGDTQYF.

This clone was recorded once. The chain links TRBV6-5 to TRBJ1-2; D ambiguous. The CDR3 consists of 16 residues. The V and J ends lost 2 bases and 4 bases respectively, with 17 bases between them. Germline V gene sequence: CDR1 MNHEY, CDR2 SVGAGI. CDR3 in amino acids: CASSYGVRTEPYGYTF. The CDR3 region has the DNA TGTGCCAGCAGTTACGGAGTGAGGACGGAACCCTATGGCTACACCTTC.

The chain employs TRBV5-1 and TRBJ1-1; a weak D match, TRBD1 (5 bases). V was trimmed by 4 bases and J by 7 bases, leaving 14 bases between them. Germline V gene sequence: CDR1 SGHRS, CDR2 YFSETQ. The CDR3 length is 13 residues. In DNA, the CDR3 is TGCGCCAGCAGCCTTGGGACTTTAAATGAAGCTTTCTTT. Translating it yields CASSLGTLNEAFF.

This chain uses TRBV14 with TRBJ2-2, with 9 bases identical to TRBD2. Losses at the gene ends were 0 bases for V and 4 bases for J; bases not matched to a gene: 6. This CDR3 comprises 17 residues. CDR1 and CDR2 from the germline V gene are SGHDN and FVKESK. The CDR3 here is CASSQDSAGGLTGELFF. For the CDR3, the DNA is TGTGCCAGCAGCCAAGACAGTGCGGGAGGGCTCACCGGGGAGCTGTTTTTT.

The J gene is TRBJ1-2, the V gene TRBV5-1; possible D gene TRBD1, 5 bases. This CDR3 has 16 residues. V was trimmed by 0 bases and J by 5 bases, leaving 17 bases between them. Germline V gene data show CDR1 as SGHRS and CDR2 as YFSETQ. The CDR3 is CASSLEGLRDGYGYTF. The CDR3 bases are TGCGCCAGCAGCTTGGAAGGGTTGAGGGACGGATATGGCTACACCTTC.

CDR3 residues: CASSLEARVLNGYTF. The CDR3 nucleotides read TGCGCCAGCAGCTTGGAAGCCAGGGTTTTGAATGGCTACACCTTC. The chain links TRBV5-1 to TRBJ1-2; D possibly corresponds to TRBD1 (5 bases). Trimming cost V 0 bases and J 6 bases, with 15 bases left between them. From germline, CDR1 is SGHRS and CDR2 YFSETQ. This CDR3 is built from 15 residues.

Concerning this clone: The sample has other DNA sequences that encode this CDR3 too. Written as DNA, the CDR3 is TGTGCCAGCAGCCGGCGGGGGACTGAAGCTTTCTTT. Protein: CASSRRGTEAFF. V is TRBV6-5 and J is TRBJ1-1, with D possibly TRBD1 on 5 matching bases. CDR3 size: 12 residues. The V gene lost 6 bases and the J gene lost 5 bases, with 10 bases spanning the gap. The V gene's germline CDR1 is MNHEY and CDR2 SVGAGI.

The chain's CDR3 is CASQSSAGNTIYF. CDR3 nucleotides: TGTGCCAGCCAGAGTTCGGCCGGAAACACCATATATTTT. The chain combines TRBV5-4 with TRBJ1-3; D gene uncertain. The CDR3 sequence is 13 residues long. Trimming took off 7 bases at V and 4 bases at J, with 12 bases between the two ends. Per germline, CDR1 SGHNT and CDR2 YYREEE (reference sequence).

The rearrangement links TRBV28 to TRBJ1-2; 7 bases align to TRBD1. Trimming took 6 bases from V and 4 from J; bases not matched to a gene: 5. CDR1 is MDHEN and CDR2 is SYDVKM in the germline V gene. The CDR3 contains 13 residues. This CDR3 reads CASSQDRVYGYTF. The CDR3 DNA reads TGTGCCAGCAGCCAAGACAGGGTCTATGGCTACACCTTC.

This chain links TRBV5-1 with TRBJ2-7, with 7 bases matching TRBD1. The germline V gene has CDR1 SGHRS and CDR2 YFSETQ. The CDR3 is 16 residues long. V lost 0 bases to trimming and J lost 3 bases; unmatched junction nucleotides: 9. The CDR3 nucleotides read TGCGCCAGCAGCTTGGGGCCACGAGACAGGGACTACGAGCAGTACTTC. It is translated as CASSLGPRDRDYEQYF.

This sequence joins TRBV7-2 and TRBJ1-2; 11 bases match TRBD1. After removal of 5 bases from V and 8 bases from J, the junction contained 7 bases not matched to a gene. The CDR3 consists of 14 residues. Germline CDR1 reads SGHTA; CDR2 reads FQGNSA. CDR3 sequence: CASSIGQGARGYTF. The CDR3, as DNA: TGTGCCAGCAGCATAGGACAGGGGGCGCGAGGCTACACCTTC.

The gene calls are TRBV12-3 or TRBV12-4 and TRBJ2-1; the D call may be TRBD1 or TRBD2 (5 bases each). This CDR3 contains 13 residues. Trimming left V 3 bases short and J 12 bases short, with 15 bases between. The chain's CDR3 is CASSFGGTSGQFF. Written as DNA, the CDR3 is TGTGCCAGCAGTTTTGGGGGAACTAGTGGGCAGTTCTTC.

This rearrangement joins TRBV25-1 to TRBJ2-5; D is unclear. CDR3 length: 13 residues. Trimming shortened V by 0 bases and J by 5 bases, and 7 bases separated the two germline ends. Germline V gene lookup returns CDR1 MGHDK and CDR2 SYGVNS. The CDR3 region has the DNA TGTGCCAGCAGTGAATACGGGTCGGAGACCCAGTACTTC. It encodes CASSEYGSETQYF.

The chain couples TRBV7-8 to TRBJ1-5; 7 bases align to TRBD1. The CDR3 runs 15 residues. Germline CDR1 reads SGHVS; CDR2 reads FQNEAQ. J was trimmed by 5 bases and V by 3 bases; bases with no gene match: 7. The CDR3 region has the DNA TGTGCCAGCAGCTTGACGGCAGGGGGGCATCAGCCCCAGCATTTT. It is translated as CASSLTAGGHQPQHF.

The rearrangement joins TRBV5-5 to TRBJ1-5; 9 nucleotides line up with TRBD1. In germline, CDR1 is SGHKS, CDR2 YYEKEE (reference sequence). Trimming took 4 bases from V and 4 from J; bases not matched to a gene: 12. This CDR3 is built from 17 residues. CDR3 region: CASSPRDRERSNQPQHF. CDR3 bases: TGTGCCAGCAGCCCCCGGGACAGGGAGCGGAGTAATCAGCCCCAGCATTTT. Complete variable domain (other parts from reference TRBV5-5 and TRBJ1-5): DAGVTQSPTHLIKTRGQQVTLRCSPISGHKSVSWYQQVLGQGPQFIFQYYEKEERGRGNFPDRFSARQFPNYSSELNVNALLLGDSALYLCASSPRDRERSNQPQHFGDGTRLSIL.

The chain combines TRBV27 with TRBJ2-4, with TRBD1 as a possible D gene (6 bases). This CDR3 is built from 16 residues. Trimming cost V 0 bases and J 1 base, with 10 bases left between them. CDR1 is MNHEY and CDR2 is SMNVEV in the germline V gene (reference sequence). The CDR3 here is CASSLSPGVAKNIQYF. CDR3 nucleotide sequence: TGTGCCAGCAGTTTATCACCAGGGGTCGCCAAAAACATTCAGTACTTC.

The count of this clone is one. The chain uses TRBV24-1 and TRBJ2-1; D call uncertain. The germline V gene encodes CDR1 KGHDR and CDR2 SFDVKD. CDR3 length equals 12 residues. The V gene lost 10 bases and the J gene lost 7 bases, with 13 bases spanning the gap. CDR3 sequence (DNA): TGTGCCACGAATAACGATAAGAATGAGCAGTTCTTC. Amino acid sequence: CATNNDKNEQFF.

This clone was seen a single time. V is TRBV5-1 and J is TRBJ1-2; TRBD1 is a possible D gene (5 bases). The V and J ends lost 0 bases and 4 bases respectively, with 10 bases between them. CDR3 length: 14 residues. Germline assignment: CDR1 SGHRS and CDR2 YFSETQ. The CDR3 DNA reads TGCGCCAGCAGCTTGGATGGGGCTTCCTATGGCTACACCTTC. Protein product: CASSLDGASYGYTF. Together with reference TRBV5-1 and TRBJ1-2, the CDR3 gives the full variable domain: KAGVTQTPRYLIKTRGQQVTLSCSPISGHRSVSWYQQTPGQGLQFLFEYFSETQRNKGNFPGRFSGRQFSNSRSEMNVSTLELGDSALYLCASSLDGASYGYTFGSGTRLTVV.

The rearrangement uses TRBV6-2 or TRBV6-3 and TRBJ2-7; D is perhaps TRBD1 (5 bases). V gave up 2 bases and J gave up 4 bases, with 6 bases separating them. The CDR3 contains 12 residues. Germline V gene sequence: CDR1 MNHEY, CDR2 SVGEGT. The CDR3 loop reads CASSYQGYEQYF. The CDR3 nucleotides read TGTGCCAGCAGTTACCAGGGTTACGAGCAGTACTTC.

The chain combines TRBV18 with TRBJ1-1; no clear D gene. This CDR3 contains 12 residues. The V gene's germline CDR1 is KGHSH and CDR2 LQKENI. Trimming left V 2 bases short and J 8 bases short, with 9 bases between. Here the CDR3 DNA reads TGTGCCAGCTCACCAAGCCGGACCGAAGCTTTCTTT. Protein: CASSPSRTEAFF.

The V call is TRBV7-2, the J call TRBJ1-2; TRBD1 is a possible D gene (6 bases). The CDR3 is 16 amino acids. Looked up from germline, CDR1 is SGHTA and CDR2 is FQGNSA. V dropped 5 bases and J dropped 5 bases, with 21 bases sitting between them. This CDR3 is CASSHDAGGTPYGYTF. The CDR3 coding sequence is TGTGCCAGCAGCCACGATGCGGGCGGGACACCATATGGCTACACCTTC.

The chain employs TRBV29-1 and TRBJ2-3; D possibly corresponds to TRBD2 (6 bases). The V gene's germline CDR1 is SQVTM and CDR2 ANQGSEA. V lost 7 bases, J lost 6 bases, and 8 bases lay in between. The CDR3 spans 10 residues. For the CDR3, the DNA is TGCAGCGCCGGAGGGGATACGCAGTATTTT. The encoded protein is CSAGGDTQYF.

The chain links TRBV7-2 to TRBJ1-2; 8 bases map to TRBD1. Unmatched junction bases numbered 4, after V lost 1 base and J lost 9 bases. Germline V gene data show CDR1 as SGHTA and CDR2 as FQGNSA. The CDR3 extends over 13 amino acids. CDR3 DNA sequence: TGTGCCAGCAGCTTAGACAGGGGGAATCGCTACACCTTC. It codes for CASSLDRGNRYTF.

The CDR3 region is CASSPPSTGRETQYF. The CDR3 region has the DNA TGTGCCAGCTCACCACCCTCGACGGGAAGGGAGACCCAGTACTTC. The rearrangement joins TRBV18 to TRBJ2-5, with a tentative D call TRBD2 (5 bases). Trimming shortened V by 0 bases and J by 5 bases, and 13 bases separated the two germline ends. This CDR3 region has 15 residues. The V gene's germline CDR1 is KGHSH and CDR2 LQKENI.